This TCR beta chain was sequenced during a study of control samples from healthy donors and cancer patients. Assay used: immunoSEQ multiplex PCR; TCRdb lists only in-frame clones, some missing. The table shows 95,000 to 110,000 clones, with 85% to 90% occurring only once. This clone occurred a few times. Germline assignment: CDR1 MNHEY and CDR2 SVGAGI. Trimming stripped 6 bases from V and 2 bases from J, with 16 bases between. The CDR3 has 15 amino acids. The sequence was collected from a man in his sixties with lung cancer. The V and J genes are TRBV6-5 and TRBJ2-5; no reliable D call. The sequenced sample consisted of PBMCs. This CDR3 is CASRTTTGKQETQYF. CDR3 coding DNA: TGTGCCAGCAGAACCACGACGGGCAAACAAGAGACCCAGTACTTC.